Listed below are T cell receptor beta chains from one sample, sequenced in a study of cytomegalovirus exposure and HLA in healthy donors. Sequencing was performed with immunoSEQ multiplex PCR; in TCRdb, only in-frame clones are kept and a portion is missing. Among tens of thousands of clones listed, 80% were seen once. Input material: PBMCs. The origin of the receptors is a male donor in good health and CMV-seronegative. Both conserved end residues are part of each CDR3. The D gene is left open where the match is weak. Clone size, where shown, is once, few, many, or a class for clones that have expanded.

CDR3: CASSGQIWVAGGLRDTQYF; DNA: TGTGCCAGCAGTGGACAAATTTGGGTAGCGGGAGGGCTCCGAGATACGCAGTATTTT; V: TRBV2; D: TRBD2; size: few; J: TRBJ2-3
CDR3: CASSLTSNEVTQYF; DNA: TGTGCCAGCAGCTTAACTAGTAATGAGGTGACCCAGTACTTC; V: TRBV7-2; D: -; size: -; J: TRBJ2-5
CDR3: CASSGQGAGEKLFF; DNA: TGTGCCAGCAGCGGACAGGGGGCGGGTGAAAAACTGTTTTTT; V: TRBV2; D: TRBD1; size: few; J: TRBJ1-4
CDR3: CASSFGGDGQRSGYTF; DNA: TGTGCCAGCAGCTTTGGGGGGGACGGCCAAAGGAGTGGCTACACCTTC; V: TRBV5-4; D: -; size: -; J: TRBJ1-2
CDR3: CATSRETGENTGELFF; DNA: TGTGCCACCAGCAGAGAGACAGGGGAGAACACCGGGGAGCTGTTTTTT; V: TRBV15; D: TRBD1; size: -; J: TRBJ2-2
CDR3: CASSQEGGSGNTIYF; DNA: TGTGCCAGCAGCCAAGAGGGGGGCTCTGGAAACACCATATATTTT; V: TRBV4-2; D: -; size: -; J: TRBJ1-3
CDR3: CASSLSPGIRDEQFF; DNA: TGTGCCAGCAGCTTAAGTCCGGGGATCCGGGATGAGCAGTTCTTC; V: TRBV7-3; D: -; size: -; J: TRBJ2-1
CDR3: CASSPILATDTQYF; DNA: TGTGCCAGCAGTCCCATCTTGGCCACAGATACGCAGTATTTT; V: TRBV2; D: -; size: -; J: TRBJ2-3
CDR3: CATSTTDSGGEAFF; DNA: TGTGCCACCAGCACCACGGACAGCGGGGGTGAAGCTTTCTTT; V: TRBV15; D: -; size: few; J: TRBJ1-1
CDR3: CASTRDRGDYEQYF; DNA: TGCGCCAGCACGCGGGACAGGGGGGACTACGAGCAGTACTTC; V: TRBV4-1; D: TRBD1; size: -; J: TRBJ2-7
CDR3: CASTPLDRPNYGYTF; DNA: TGTGCCAGCACTCCATTGGACAGACCAAACTATGGCTACACCTTC; V: TRBV5-6; D: -; size: -; J: TRBJ1-2
CDR3: CASSKTPGTGGLETQYF; DNA: TGCGCCAGCAGCAAAACGCCCGGGACAGGGGGCCTAGAGACCCAGTACTTC; V: TRBV5-1; D: TRBD1; size: -; J: TRBJ2-5
CDR3: CASRYGQGATPFF; DNA: TGTGCCAGCAGATATGGACAGGGGGCGACCCCCTTCTTT; V: TRBV28; D: TRBD1; size: -; J: TRBJ1-1
CDR3: CASRLGEALGEQYF; DNA: TGTGCCAGCAGACTGGGAGAAGCCCTCGGCGAGCAGTACTTC; V: TRBV11-2; D: -; size: few; J: TRBJ2-7
CDR3: CASSASPSDLDTQYF; DNA: TGTGCCAGCAGTGCCTCACCGTCCGACTTGGATACGCAGTATTTT; V: TRBV6-4; D: -; size: -; J: TRBJ2-3
CDR3: CASSVGAGNQPQHF; DNA: TGTGCCAGCAGTGTGGGGGCTGGCAATCAGCCCCAGCATTTT; V: TRBV6-4; D: -; size: -; J: TRBJ1-5
CDR3: CASKDYRGDYGYTF; DNA: TGCGCCAGCAAAGACTACAGGGGGGACTATGGCTACACCTTC; V: TRBV10-2; D: TRBD1; size: -; J: TRBJ1-2
CDR3: CACERGGRAEAFF; DNA: TGTGCCTGCGAAAGGGGGGGGAGGGCTGAAGCTTTCTTT; V: TRBV30; D: -; size: few; J: TRBJ1-1
CDR3: CASSPVLGAGEQYF; DNA: TGTGCCAGCTCACCAGTATTAGGGGCCGGCGAGCAGTACTTC; V: TRBV18; D: -; size: -; J: TRBJ2-7
CDR3: CASSIGRGFPDTQYF; DNA: TGTGCCAGTAGTATTGGCCGGGGATTTCCAGATACGCAGTATTTT; V: TRBV19; D: -; size: -; J: TRBJ2-3
CDR3: CASSSRLAGGGEQFF; DNA: TGTGCCAGCAGCTCCAGACTAGCGGGAGGCGGTGAGCAGTTCTTC; V: TRBV7-9; D: TRBD2; size: -; J: TRBJ2-1
CDR3: CASSGPTDYEQYF; DNA: TGTGCCAGCAGTGGCCCTACCGACTACGAGCAGTACTTC; V: TRBV25-1; D: -; size: -; J: TRBJ2-7
CDR3: CASSDRQGRRQPQHF; DNA: TGTGCCAGCAGTGATCGGCAGGGGCGGCGGCAGCCCCAGCATTTT; V: TRBV2; D: -; size: -; J: TRBJ1-5
CDR3: CASSRSLGHIYEQYF; DNA: TGTGCCAGCAGTCGTTCTCTCGGACATATATACGAGCAGTACTTC; V: TRBV6-5; D: -; size: -; J: TRBJ2-7
CDR3: CASSISYNEQFF; DNA: TGTGCCAGCAGTATCAGCTACAATGAGCAGTTCTTC; V: TRBV7-9; D: -; size: few; J: TRBJ2-1
CDR3: CASSPTGQLHEAFF; DNA: TGCGCCAGCAGCCCGACGGGACAGCTTCATGAAGCTTTCTTT; V: TRBV5-1; D: TRBD1; size: -; J: TRBJ1-1
CDR3: CASSRPRGADYGYTF; DNA: TGTGCCAGCAGCCGCCCCCGGGGGGCTGACTATGGCTACACCTTC; V: TRBV28; D: -; size: -; J: TRBJ1-2
CDR3: CASSQVLAGGHPDF; DNA: TGTGCCAGCAGCCAAGTACTAGCGGGGGGCCATCCGGATTTT; V: TRBV4-2; D: TRBD2; size: -; J: TRBJ2-3
CDR3: CASSESQTRFGDTQYF; DNA: TGCGCCAGCAGTGAGTCCCAGACAAGATTTGGTGATACGCAGTATTTT; V: TRBV10-2; D: -; size: -; J: TRBJ2-3
CDR3: CASSSKLRTGGSYNEQFF; DNA: TGTGCCAGCAGCTCCAAGTTAAGGACAGGGGGCTCCTACAATGAGCAGTTCTTC; V: TRBV7-9; D: TRBD1; size: -; J: TRBJ2-1
CDR3: CASSLVTSGMTYNEQFF; DNA: TGTGCCAGCAGTTTAGTGACTAGCGGGATGACCTACAATGAGCAGTTCTTC; V: TRBV27; D: TRBD2; size: once; J: TRBJ2-1
CDR3: CASSSGQGNSPLHF; DNA: TGTGCCAGCAGCTCGGGACAGGGGAATTCACCCCTCCACTTT; V: TRBV5-4; D: TRBD1; size: once; J: TRBJ1-6
CDR3: CATTDRGNYGYTF; DNA: TGTGCCACAACGGACAGGGGAAACTATGGCTACACCTTC; V: TRBV25-1; D: TRBD1; size: -; J: TRBJ1-2
CDR3: CASSGGGWVSGNTIYF; DNA: TGTGCCAGCAGTGGGGGAGGGTGGGTTTCAGGAAACACCATATATTTT; V: TRBV28; D: -; size: -; J: TRBJ1-3
CDR3: CATSRGGTSGSIVYEQYF; DNA: TGTGCCACCAGCAGAGGGGGGACTAGCGGGAGTATTGTGTACGAGCAGTACTTC; V: TRBV15; D: TRBD2; size: -; J: TRBJ2-7